This TCR beta chain was retrieved from a study of spatial heterogeneity in lung cancer. Study-level findings and limits: Ubiquitous expanded tumor TCRs surfaced in blood more at resection than they did at follow-up.

Unique molecular identifiers tagged every individual TCR cDNA molecule. TCRdb analysed the 5' RACE reads with MiXCR anew, one entry per CDR3 protein. There are tens of thousands of distinct CDR3 sequences in the sample; 12% occur only once, and about two fifths lies in the top ten. The trim removed 5 bases at V and 3 bases at J, leaving 2 bases unmatched. This CDR3 spans 15 amino acids. On this clonotype: Its target is not known.

Stated time point: sample taken at primary tumor resection. Donation came from around 77 patients with untreated early-stage non-small cell lung cancer. Unsorted samples of tumor, nontumor lung or frozen PBMC had their whole RNA sequenced. The origin of this receptor is a male donor with early-stage non-small cell lung cancer. This material consisted of PBMCs, taken at surgery. The genes are TRBV12-3 or TRBV12-4 and TRBJ2-2, with 11 bases identical to TRBD1. CDR3 coding DNA: TGTGCCAGCAGTACGGGACAGGGGGACACCGGGGAGCTGTTTTTT. Translated: CASSTGQGDTGELFF.